The clone carrying this T cell receptor beta chain appeared many times. As yet, its antigen is unknown. It was RNA transcripts that yielded the amplified TCR beta CDR3 regions. Researchers ran a first-round RT-PCR on the TCR CDR3 using the HTBI primer set. One entry per CDR3 protein, called by TCRdb with MiXCR from the multiplex PCR reads. The table includes fewer than 450,000 distinct CDR3 sequences, about 15% detected once. Exclusion followed for patients with uncontrolled infection, other autoimmune disease, pregnancy or lactation. This record belongs to a study of T cells in Graves' hyperthyroidism and ophthalmopathy. Turning to the study itself: Before treatment of any kind, peripheral blood was taken at initial diagnosis.

The J segment lost 6 bases and the V segment lost 8 bases, leaving 14 bases of the junction unmatched. The CDR3 loop spans 15 amino acids. In germline, CDR1 is MDHEN, CDR2 SYDVKM. Points from the study as a whole: Separation of ophthalmopathy from stable hyperthyroidism was achieved by a 13 V-J model. Among clonotypes expanded in thyroid above 0.001, most were also found in blood.

This chain uses TRBV28 with TRBJ2-7; 9 bases fit TRBD2. Sequenced material: blood. The receptor's source is an older woman with Graves' ophthalmopathy. The CDR3 spells CASYHHPGRGGEQYF. CDR3 coding DNA: TGTGCCAGCTACCACCATCCTGGGCGGGGGGGCGAGCAGTACTTC.